This TCR beta chain was documented in a study of blood T cell repertoires in COVID-19. Turning to the study itself: PBMCs, B-cell-depleted T cells, or T cells provided the cDNA or gDNA that made up the material.

The length of the CDR3 is 18 residues. Sequencing was performed with immunoSEQ multiplex PCR; in TCRdb, only in-frame clones are kept and a portion is missing. The top ten clones hold less than 3.5% of a sample with tens of thousands of clones, more than 80% of them seen once. The gene calls are TRBV21-1 and TRBJ2-2; the tabulated D call, TRBD2, remains unverified against the DNA. TRBV21-1 is flagged as a pseudogene. The sample was peripheral blood. This sequence originates from a man aged 50 or older with COVID-19, enrolled during active disease. The CDR3 loop is CASSKNSLAGGNTGELFF. CDR3 DNA sequence: TGTGCCAGCAGCAAAAATAGCCTAGCGGGGGGGAACACCGGGGAGCTGTTTTTT.